The 8 T cell receptor beta chains below come from one sample, sequenced in a study of cytomegalovirus exposure and HLA in healthy donors. Primers: 60 Vbeta forward and 13 Jbeta reverse. Some clones are missing from TCRdb's copy, which holds only in-frame ones; the method was immunoSEQ multiplex PCR. This table holds about 170,000 clones, 80% to 85% found once. The sample taken for sequencing was PBMCs. Every receptor here comes from a girl aged 2-10 years in good health and CMV-seropositive.

This clone was seen a single time. V and J are TRBV4-1 and TRBJ2-7; TRBD1 is a possible D gene (5 bases). V was clipped by 1 base and J by 4 bases, with 8 bases between them. The CDR3 runs 13 residues. Germline loops: CDR1 MGHRA, CDR2 YSYEKL. The CDR3 sequence: CASSQGQRYEQYF. In DNA form, the CDR3 reads TGCGCCAGCAGCCAAGGACAGAGATACGAGCAGTACTTC.

This clone was picked up a small number of times. V usage is TRBV5-5 and J usage is TRBJ1-4; 9 bases align to TRBD1. The V segment lost 4 bases and the J segment 8 bases; nucleotides outside the gene matches: 9. Germline values: CDR1 SGHKS, CDR2 YYEKEE (reference sequence). The CDR3 spans 15 residues. CDR3 residues: CASSPPGTGIEKLFF. The CDR3 DNA reads TGTGCCAGCAGCCCCCCCGGGACAGGGATCGAAAAACTGTTTTTT. Full variable domain (remainder filled in from reference TRBV5-5 and TRBJ1-4): DAGVTQSPTHLIKTRGQQVTLRCSPISGHKSVSWYQQVLGQGPQFIFQYYEKEERGRGNFPDRFSARQFPNYSSELNVNALLLGDSALYLCASSPPGTGIEKLFFGSGTQLSVL.

This clone has a single count. The rearrangement uses TRBV30 and TRBJ2-7; perhaps TRBD2 as D (5 bases). With 3 bases removed from V and 7 bases from J, the gap between germline ends came to 22 bases. Germline V CDR1 and CDR2: GTSNPN, SVGIG (reference sequence). The CDR3 totals 15 residues. CDR3 protein: CAWSTSNYRGREQYF. For the CDR3, the DNA is TGTGCCTGGAGCACTTCAAACTACCGGGGTCGGGAGCAGTACTTC.

This rearrangement joins TRBV6-1 to TRBJ2-5; D possibly corresponds to TRBD1 (5 bases). The V end lost 2 bases, the J end lost 5 bases, and 18 bases lay between the germline ends. Germline-derived CDR1 and CDR2 are MNHNS and SASEGT. The length of the CDR3 is 16 residues. CDR3 amino acids: CASSENGEGAHETQYF. The CDR3 DNA reads as TGTGCCAGCAGTGAAAACGGAGAAGGGGCGCACGAGACCCAGTACTTC.

The V call is TRBV9, the J call TRBJ2-3, with 7 nucleotides matching TRBD2. The CDR3 consists of 14 residues. Germline loops: CDR1 SGDLS, CDR2 YYNGEE. The V gene end was trimmed by 2 bases and the J gene end by 5 bases; junction bases not matched to a gene: 5. The CDR3 here is CASSVNPGGDTQYF. DNA of the CDR3: TGTGCCAGCAGCGTGAATCCGGGGGGAGATACGCAGTATTTT.

This chain joins TRBV28 and TRBJ1-4; maybe TRBD1 (6 bases). Germline V gene data show CDR1 as MDHEN and CDR2 as SYDVKM. Trimming removed 6 bases at V and 12 bases at J, with 14 bases between. This CDR3 contains 12 residues. This CDR3 is CASSSTGRQLFF. Written as DNA, the CDR3 is TGTGCCAGCAGCTCGACAGGAAGACAACTGTTTTTT. The variable domain in full, with the rest retrieved from reference TRBV28 and TRBJ1-4, is DVKVTQSSRYLVKRTGEKVFLECVQDMDHENMFWYRQDPGLGLRLIYFSYDVKMKEKGDIPEGYSVSREKKERFSLILESASTNQTSMYLCASSSTGRQLFFGSGTQLSVL.

This clone was seen once. This chain links TRBV7-2 with TRBJ2-3; 7 bases agree with TRBD2. CDR1 and CDR2 from the germline V gene are SGHTA and FQGNSA. The V gene end was trimmed by 3 bases and the J gene end by 4 bases; junction bases not matched to a gene: 7. The CDR3 consists of 15 residues. The CDR3 region is CASSFTPAGADTQYF. The CDR3 DNA sequence: TGTGCCAGCAGCTTCACACCGGCGGGAGCAGATACGCAGTATTTT.

V and J are TRBV7-9 and TRBJ2-7; 14 nucleotides match TRBD2. Trimming took 1 base from V and 6 from J; bases not matched to a gene: 2. The germline gives CDR1 SEHNR, CDR2 FQNEAQ (reference sequence). This CDR3 comprises 15 residues. The CDR3 DNA follows: TGTGCCAGCAGCTTAGATGGACTAGCGGGAGGCGAGCAGTACTTC. Protein sequence: CASSLDGLAGGEQYF.